This T cell receptor (beta chain) was found in a study of OX40 agonist ivuxolimab in advanced cancers. Some clones are missing from TCRdb's copy, which holds only in-frame ones; the method was immunoSEQ multiplex PCR. This repertoire shows some 100,000 clones, 84% found once; its top ten account for 1.1%. V lost 4 bases to trimming and J lost 5 bases, with 12 bases between them. The CDR3 contains 14 residues. Looked up from germline, CDR1 is SGHVS and CDR2 is FNYEAQ. This clonotype was obtained from an adult with an advanced solid tumor such as melanoma, head and neck, liver or kidney cancer. This chain uses TRBV7-6 with TRBJ2-1, with D unresolved. The sample was CD4+ or CD8+ T cells sorted from blood, taken in a trial of the OX40 agonist ivuxolimab. The CDR3 here is CASSSVSWDNEQFF. DNA for the CDR3: TGTGCCAGCAGCTCCGTGAGCTGGGACAATGAGCAGTTCTTC.